Listed below are T cell receptor beta chains from one sample, sequenced in a study of CD8 T cells in Susac syndrome. TCRdb reanalysed the immunoSEQ multiplex PCR reads using MiXCR and keeps one entry per CDR3 protein. The table includes about 300,000 distinct CDR3 sequences, 90% to 95% detected once. The sample comprised CD4+ T cells from PBMCs. Source of these receptors: a human donor with multiple sclerosis. Both conserved end residues are part of each CDR3. D genes are given only for firm matches. Only some rows state a clone size, as once, few, many or a class for expanded clones.

j_gene	d_gene	v_gene	abundance	CDR3nt	CDR3aa
TRBJ1-1	.	TRBV7-9	.	TGTGCCAGCAGCCGAATTTTGGAGAACACTGAAGCTTTCTTT	CASSRILENTEAFF
TRBJ1-1	.	TRBV6-2/TRBV6-3	.	TGTCGCCGTCATGCGAACACTGAAGCTTTCTTT	CRRHANTEAFF
TRBJ2-1	.	TRBV7-2	.	TGTGCCAGCAGCTTAGGCAGGGCCTTACCCAATGAGCAGTTCTTC	CASSLGRALPNEQFF
TRBJ2-1	TRBD2	TRBV5-4	.	TGTGCCAGCAGCAAAGGGGCTAGCGGACACAATGAGCAGTTCTTC	CASSKGASGHNEQFF
TRBJ2-1	TRBD2	TRBV12-3/TRBV12-4	.	TGTGCCAGCAGAGGACTAGCGCTGTCCTACAATGAGCAGTTCTTC	CASRGLALSYNEQFF
TRBJ2-3	.	TRBV5-1	.	TGCGCCAGCAGCCCCCCGTCCCTGGCAGGGAAGAGGGGTACGCAGTATTTT	CASSPPSLAGKRGTQYF
TRBJ1-1	.	TRBV7-9	.	TGTGCCAGCAGCTTGGAGGCCCGGAGGGGAGGTTGGGAAGCTTTCTTT	CASSLEARRGGWEAFF
TRBJ2-1	TRBD2	TRBV9	.	TGTGCCAGCAGCGTAGTACCTAGCGGGGGGGCACATGAGCAGTTCTTC	CASSVVPSGGAHEQFF
TRBJ1-4	.	TRBV11-2	.	TGTGCCAGCAGCTCGCCGGCCGGGACGAATGAAAAACTGTTTTTT	CASSSPAGTNEKLFF
TRBJ2-7	.	TRBV2	.	TGTGCCAGCACCAGAAGACCACCCCATTGGCGGGATTTCTACGAGCAGTACTTC	CASTRRPPHWRDFYEQYF
TRBJ1-3	.	TRBV2	once	TGTGCCAGCCTAAGAAGTACATCTGGAAACACCATATATTTT	CASLRSTSGNTIYF
TRBJ2-5	.	TRBV29-1	.	TGCAGCGTTGGAGACAGGCGGGAGACCCAGTACTTC	CSVGDRRETQYF
TRBJ2-1	.	TRBV11-2	.	TGTGCCAGCAGCTTAGGGCGGGGGACAGGTGAGCAGTTCTTC	CASSLGRGTGEQFF
TRBJ2-7	.	TRBV1	.	TGCACCAGCAGCCCTTGTAGCGGGAATTCCTACGAGCAGTACTTC	CTSSPCSGNSYEQYF
TRBJ2-2	TRBD1	TRBV19	.	TGTGCCAGTCGGACAGGGGCCGGGGAGCTGTTTTTT	CASRTGAGELFF
TRBJ1-5	.	TRBV30	.	TGTGCCTGGAACGGTGGGCAGCTGGATCAGCCCCAGCATTTT	CAWNGGQLDQPQHF
TRBJ1-1	.	TRBV29-1	.	TGCAGCGTTGAAGATCTGAGCACTGAAGCTTTCTTT	CSVEDLSTEAFF
TRBJ2-7	TRBD1	TRBV30	.	TGTGCCTGGAGTGTCTGGGACAGGGTCCCCTACGAGCAGTACTTC	CAWSVWDRVPYEQYF
TRBJ1-2	.	TRBV30	.	TGTGCCTGGAGTGTACGCGGGGGGCGCTTTACTGGCTACACCTTC	CAWSVRGGRFTGYTF
TRBJ1-2	.	TRBV29-1	.	TGCAGCGTTGAAGACCCCTCGGGACGTGGCTACACCTTC	CSVEDPSGRGYTF
TRBJ1-1	.	TRBV20-1	.	TGCAGTGCTAGACACCGACGTGAAGCTTTCTTT	CSARHRREAFF
TRBJ2-1	.	TRBV20-1	.	TGCAGTGCTAGAGAGCCGCCATCTGACAATGAGCAGTTCTTC	CSAREPPSDNEQFF
TRBJ1-1	.	TRBV30	.	TGTGCCTGGATCTCCTGGGGCACAGCTTTCTTT	CAWISWGTAFF
TRBJ2-7	.	TRBV18	few	TGTGCCAGCTCACCAAACAGGGACGAGCAGTACTTC	CASSPNRDEQYF
TRBJ1-6	.	TRBV6-2/TRBV6-3	.	TGTGCCAGCAGCATCGGACGTTTAAGTTCACCCCTCCACTTT	CASSIGRLSSPLHF